This passage covers 12 T cell receptor beta chains from one sample sequenced in a study of blood T cell repertoires in COVID-19. Using immunoSEQ multiplex PCR, the repertoire was profiled, and TCRdb retains in-frame clones only, with some absent. The sample carries tens of thousands of clones, about four fifths recorded once. The sequenced sample consisted of peripheral blood. Every receptor here comes from a human donor in a cohort sampled during active COVID-19.

This chain uses TRBV13 with TRBJ2-5; 9 bases map to TRBD1. CDR3 length: 14 amino acids. The V gene's germline CDR1 is PRHDT and CDR2 FYEKMQ (reference sequence). V trimming: 4 bases; J trimming: 2 bases; junction bases outside the gene matches: 2. The CDR3, as DNA: TGTGCCAGCAGCTCTGGACAGGGGCAAGAGACCCAGTACTTC. Amino acid sequence: CASSSGQGQETQYF.

The chain joins TRBV6-6 to TRBJ2-7, with TRBD1 matching over 8 bases. This CDR3 is 16 amino acids long. In germline, CDR1 is MNHNY, CDR2 SVGAGI (reference sequence). Germline trimming cut 6 bases from V and 6 bases from J; bases unmatched to any gene: 16. CDR3: CASSRTLDRGMVEQYF. CDR3 DNA sequence: TGTGCCAGCAGCCGCACCTTAGACAGGGGTATGGTCGAGCAGTACTTC.

The chain combines TRBV18 with TRBJ2-7; 12 bases are a match to TRBD1. The germline gives CDR1 KGHSH, CDR2 LQKENI. There are 15 residues in the CDR3. V shed 2 bases and J 7 bases; nucleotides not matched to a gene: 6. CDR3 in DNA: TGTGCCAGCTCACCAACGGGACAGGGGGCTTGGGAGCAGTACTTC. Translation: CASSPTGQGAWEQYF.

The chain couples TRBV7-9 to TRBJ2-1; 8 positions match TRBD2. CDR3 length equals 15 residues. CDR1 is SEHNR, CDR2 FQNEAQ, per germline (reference sequence). J lost 9 bases, V lost 0 bases, and 7 bases had no gene match. The DNA of the CDR3 is TGTGCCAGCAGCTTAGCGGCGGGGGGCTCACGTGAGCAGTTCTTC. This gives the protein CASSLAAGGSREQFF. Full variable domain (outside the CDR3, taken from reference TRBV7-9 and TRBJ2-1): DTGVSQNPRHKITKRGQNVTFRCDPISEHNRLYWYRQTLGQGPEFLTYFQNEAQLEKSRLLSDRFSAERPKGSFSTLEIQRTEQGDSAMYLCASSLAAGGSREQFFGPGTRLTVL.

The J gene is TRBJ1-2, the V gene TRBV5-4; D is unclear. This CDR3 spans 13 amino acids. Trimming stripped 4 bases from V and 8 bases from J, with 15 bases between. Germline CDR1 and CDR2: SGHNT and YYREEE (reference sequence). CDR3 bases: TGTGCCAGCAGCCCTGACACCCAGTTGGGCTACACCTTC. Amino acid sequence: CASSPDTQLGYTF.

The rearrangement uses TRBV7-2 and TRBJ2-2; no clear D. The V gene lost 5 bases and the J gene lost 7 bases, with 11 bases spanning the gap. The CDR3 is 13 residues long. The V gene's germline CDR1 is SGHTA and CDR2 FQGNSA. The CDR3 spells CASSPRPLGELFF. In nucleotides, the CDR3 is TGTGCCAGCAGCCCTCGCCCACTCGGGGAGCTGTTTTTT.

The rearrangement links TRBV6-2 or TRBV6-3 to TRBJ1-2; D is unresolved. This CDR3 spans 14 amino acids. Per germline, CDR1 MNHEY and CDR2 SVGEGT. V lost 5 bases and J 5 bases, leaving 15 bases between the germline ends. CDR3 in amino acids: CASSRGRLTYGYTF. Here the CDR3 DNA reads TGTGCCAGCAGTAGAGGTCGTCTGACTTATGGCTACACCTTC.

The rearrangement links TRBV9 to TRBJ2-5, with 7 bases that match TRBD1. V was clipped by 3 bases and J by 2 bases; unmatched bases: 7. Per germline, CDR1 SGDLS and CDR2 YYNGEE. This CDR3 has 15 residues. CDR3 sequence reads: CASSERQGFQETQYF. As DNA, the CDR3 is TGTGCCAGCAGCGAGCGACAGGGATTTCAAGAGACCCAGTACTTC.

This clone was counted a single time. The V gene is TRBV7-9, the J gene TRBJ2-3, with TRBD2 matching over 9 bases. CDR1 is SEHNR and CDR2 is FQNEAQ in the germline V gene (reference sequence). The V segment lost 3 bases and the J segment 6 bases; nucleotides outside the gene matches: 13. This CDR3 region has 17 residues. This chain's CDR3 is CASSFRGAGGFGDTQYF. As DNA, the CDR3 is TGTGCCAGCAGCTTTCGGGGAGCGGGGGGCTTCGGTGATACGCAGTATTTT.

The chain joins TRBV2 to TRBJ2-7; D remains ambiguous. V was trimmed by 4 bases and J by 6 bases, leaving 10 bases between them. CDR3 length: 12 amino acids. From germline, CDR1 is SNHLY and CDR2 FYNNEI. CDR3 in DNA: TGTGCCAGCAGTGTTGAGAGAGGCGAGCAGTACTTC. Protein: CASSVERGEQYF.

The rearrangement uses TRBV15 and TRBJ1-2, with D unclear. Deletions cut 0 bases from V and 3 bases from J, with 11 bases between. Germline V CDR1 and CDR2: LNHNV, YYDKDF (reference sequence). This CDR3 has 15 residues. The CDR3 is CATSRDRGIDYGYTF. The CDR3 DNA sequence: TGTGCCACCAGCAGAGATAGAGGGATAGACTATGGCTACACCTTC.

The V call is TRBV5-4, the J call TRBJ2-1; 7 bases match TRBD2. The CDR3 totals 14 residues. Germline V gene sequence: CDR1 SGHNT, CDR2 YYREEE (reference sequence). J gave up 8 bases and V 7 bases, and 12 bases lay outside the gene matches. CDR3 region: CASRTSRPTDEQFF. CDR3 sequence (DNA): TGTGCCAGCCGGACTAGTCGCCCTACCGATGAGCAGTTCTTC.